This passage covers 23 T cell receptor beta chains from one sample sequenced in a study of shared clonotypes between healthy human individuals (dated by TCRdb to 2018 to 2020). The library was made by the immunoSEQ multiplex PCR assay. This is the immuneACCESS table as TCRdb keeps it, with only in-frame sequences that have V and J called. A part of the clones is gone; compared with another copy, unresolved V genes explain less than half, and the rest is unexplained. This sample comprises 2,500,000 or so clones, 93% of them detected only once. The top ten clones comprise approximately 0.35% of the sample. The sample consisted of naive CD4+ T cells from PBMCs. The cell subset or site label here, explained by the study, means: CD45RA+ positively selected. These receptors came from a man between 18 and 29 years old in good health. Some clones in this sample may be carry-over from other donors' samples.

V usage is TRBV5-1 and J usage is TRBJ1-2; a possible D gene is TRBD1 (6 bases). V lost 3 bases and J 8 bases, leaving 14 bases between the germline ends. CDR1 SGHRS and CDR2 YFSETQ come from the germline V gene. The CDR3 consists of 13 residues. The CDR3 spells CASSSTGTGGYTF. CDR3 in DNA: TGCGCCAGCAGCTCAACAGGGACGGGCGGCTACACCTTC.

The chain carries TRBV18 and TRBJ1-2; 10 bases line up with TRBD1. CDR3 length: 16 amino acids. Per germline, CDR1 KGHSH and CDR2 LQKENI. V dropped 4 bases and J dropped 7; count of bases not matched to a gene: 12. CDR3 region: CASSQDRGPGRSGYTF. CDR3 coding DNA: TGTGCCAGCTCACAAGACAGGGGGCCAGGCAGGAGTGGCTACACCTTC.

This clone appeared a single time. The gene calls are TRBV5-1 and TRBJ2-5; D possibly uses TRBD1 or TRBD2 (5 bases each). V was clipped by 0 bases and J by 5 bases, with 14 bases between them. Germline assignment: CDR1 SGHRS and CDR2 YFSETQ. The CDR3 totals 15 residues. The CDR3 reads CASSLEGWGRETQYF. In DNA, the CDR3 is TGCGCCAGCAGCTTGGAGGGTTGGGGACGGGAGACCCAGTACTTC. The variable domain in full, completed from reference TRBV5-1 and TRBJ2-5, reads KAGVTQTPRYLIKTRGQQVTLSCSPISGHRSVSWYQQTPGQGLQFLFEYFSETQRNKGNFPGRFSGRQFSNSRSEMNVSTLELGDSALYLCASSLEGWGRETQYFGPGTRLLVL.

This sequence joins TRBV9 and TRBJ2-1, with D tentatively TRBD2 (6 bases). There are 15 residues in the CDR3. Deletions cut 0 bases from V and 9 bases from J, with 16 bases between. Germline CDR1 and CDR2: SGDLS and YYNGEE. The CDR3 loop is CASSVGGAGSFEQFF. The CDR3 bases are TGTGCCAGCAGCGTAGGCGGGGCCGGGAGTTTTGAGCAGTTCTTC.

This sequence joins TRBV12-1 and TRBJ2-7; the table's D gene call, TRBD2, was not cross checked with the DNA. TRBV12-1 is shown as a pseudogene. The CDR3 spans 19 residues. The DNA for the CDR3 is TGTGCCAGCAGCAAATCAACTGCGGCGTGCGGGAGCGTCCCCTACGAGCAGTACTTC. Protein product: CASSKSTAACGSVPYEQYF.

This sequence joins TRBV11-2 and TRBJ2-2; D is unclear. Looked up from germline, CDR1 is SGHAT and CDR2 is FQNNGV. CDR3 length: 15 residues. V was clipped by 1 base and J by 4 bases, with 10 bases between them. The CDR3 loop is CASSLGLTTTGELFF. The CDR3, as DNA: TGTGCCAGCAGCTTAGGTCTCACAACCACCGGGGAGCTGTTTTTT.

This chain links TRBV2 with TRBJ2-7; 8 bases line up with TRBD2. With 8 bases clipped from V and 0 bases from J, the junction kept 9 bases outside the gene matches. This CDR3 contains 15 residues. Per the germline V gene, CDR1 is SNHLY and CDR2 is FYNNEI. The DNA for the CDR3 is TGTGCCAGCCGGGGGGGGAGGGTGAGCTCCTACGAGCAGTACTTC. Its protein product is CASRGGRVSSYEQYF.

Concerning this clone: Other DNA variants within this sample encode the same CDR3. The chain carries TRBV5-1 and TRBJ1-4; a weak D match, TRBD1 (5 bases). CDR1 SGHRS and CDR2 YFSETQ come from the germline V gene. V was pared by 4 bases and J by 5 bases, with 12 bases between. The CDR3 spans 14 residues. CDR3 region: CASSPGTGNEKLFF. CDR3 coding DNA: TGCGCCAGCAGCCCGGGGACTGGAAATGAAAAACTGTTTTTT.

The chain employs TRBV28 and TRBJ1-1; D not certain. The CDR3 totals 13 residues. The V and J ends lost 2 bases and 1 base respectively, with 5 bases between them. Per the germline V gene, CDR1 is MDHEN and CDR2 is SYDVKM. The CDR3 region has the DNA TGTGCCAGCAGTTTAATTTGGAACACTGAAGCTTTCTTT. It codes for CASSLIWNTEAFF. Full variable domain (rest looked up from reference TRBV28 and TRBJ1-1): DVKVTQSSRYLVKRTGEKVFLECVQDMDHENMFWYRQDPGLGLRLIYFSYDVKMKEKGDIPEGYSVSREKKERFSLILESASTNQTSMYLCASSLIWNTEAFFGQGTRLTVV.

Details on this clone: The sample contains more than one DNA sequence encoding this CDR3. The V and J genes are TRBV5-1 and TRBJ2-5; D might be TRBD1 or TRBD2, each matching 5 bases. V lost 0 bases and J lost 2, with 8 bases in between. Germline CDR1 reads SGHRS; CDR2 reads YFSETQ. The CDR3 has 14 amino acids. CDR3 residues: CASSLDGAQETQYF. CDR3 nucleotides: TGCGCCAGCAGCTTGGACGGGGCTCAAGAGACCCAGTACTTC.

This sequence joins TRBV27 and TRBJ1-5, with 7 positions matching TRBD1. This CDR3 has 14 residues. Germline V gene sequence: CDR1 MNHEY, CDR2 SMNVEV (reference sequence). V was clipped by 5 bases and J by 5 bases; unmatched bases: 6. The CDR3: CASSQDRSDQPQHF. The CDR3 coding sequence is TGTGCCAGCAGTCAGGACAGGTCCGATCAGCCCCAGCATTTT.

This rearrangement joins TRBV6-5 to TRBJ1-2; weak D call: TRBD1 (5 bases). Per the germline V gene, CDR1 is MNHEY and CDR2 is SVGAGI. This CDR3 contains 14 residues. Trimming took 3 bases from V and 2 from J, leaving 10 bases between them. DNA of the CDR3: TGTGCCAGCAGTTATTATGCAGGGAACTATGGCTACACCTTC. Amino acid sequence: CASSYYAGNYGYTF.

The V gene is TRBV11-2, the J gene TRBJ2-7; 8 bases are a match to TRBD2. V was clipped by 5 bases and J by 2 bases; unmatched bases: 8. Germline CDR1 SGHAT, CDR2 FQNNGV. This CDR3 has 15 residues. CDR3 sequence (DNA): TGTGCCAGCAGCGCTATAGTGACTAGCGCCTACGAGCAGTACTTC. It translates to CASSAIVTSAYEQYF.

Details on this clone: This same CDR3 is encoded by further DNA sequences in the sample. DNA of the CDR3: TGTGCCAGTAGTATCACTAGCGGCTCTAGCACAGATACGCAGTATTTT. It encodes CASSITSGSSTDTQYF. V usage is TRBV19 and J usage is TRBJ2-3; 8 positions agree with TRBD2. With 3 bases clipped from V and 0 bases from J, the junction kept 5 bases outside the gene matches. This CDR3 is built from 16 residues. Germline CDR1 LNHDA, CDR2 SQIVND (reference sequence).

The sample holds a few counts of this clone. Different DNA sequences within this sample yield the same CDR3. This sequence joins TRBV14 and TRBJ2-5, with a weak D call TRBD1 (5 bases). This CDR3 comprises 13 residues. CDR1 is SGHDN, CDR2 FVKESK, per germline. V dropped 1 base and J dropped 5 bases, with 8 bases sitting between them. The CDR3 coding sequence is TGTGCCAGCAGCCAAGGACAGAGGGAGACCCAGTACTTC. Residues: CASSQGQRETQYF.

This chain joins TRBV5-1 and TRBJ1-1; 9 positions agree with TRBD1. The CDR3 totals 13 residues. The germline gives CDR1 SGHRS, CDR2 YFSETQ. The V gene end was trimmed by 6 bases and the J gene end by 3 bases; junction bases not matched to a gene: 3. The CDR3 loop is CASKRTGDTEAFF. The CDR3 region has the DNA TGCGCCAGCAAAAGGACAGGGGACACTGAAGCTTTCTTT.

The rearrangement links TRBV7-3 to TRBJ2-5; a weak D match, TRBD2 (6 bases). Germline lookup yields CDR1 SGHTA and CDR2 FQGTGA. This CDR3 is built from 13 residues. V was shortened by 5 bases and J by 4 bases, with 11 bases between the two germline ends. Here the CDR3 reads CASSAGRRETQYF. The CDR3 coding sequence is TGTGCCAGCAGCGCGGGACGTAGAGAGACCCAGTACTTC.

This CDR3 reads CATSRDWGRSGYGYTF. The CDR3 DNA is TGTGCCACCAGCAGAGATTGGGGGCGTTCGGGCTATGGCTACACCTTC. The V call is TRBV15, the J call TRBJ1-2; a weak D match, TRBD1 (6 bases). Trimming removed 0 bases from V and 4 bases from J, with 15 bases in between. This CDR3 contains 16 residues. Looked up from germline, CDR1 is LNHNV and CDR2 is YYDKDF (reference sequence).

CDR3 loop: CAWSRDRGPTFSTGELFF. As DNA, the CDR3 is TGTGCCTGGAGTAGAGACAGGGGCCCGACTTTCTCCACCGGGGAGCTGTTTTTT. This chain connects TRBV30 to TRBJ2-2, with 8 positions matching TRBD1. The CDR3 length is 18 residues. In germline, CDR1 is GTSNPN, CDR2 SVGIG (reference sequence). V was clipped by 2 bases and J by 4 bases; unmatched bases: 15. The full variable domain, its missing parts supplied by reference TRBV30 and TRBJ2-2, is SQTIHQWPATLVQPVGSPLSLECTVEGTSNPNLYWYRQAAGRGLQLLFYSVGIGQISSEVPQNLSASRPQDRQFILSSKKLLLSDSGFYLCAWSRDRGPTFSTGELFFGEGSRLTVL.

This chain uses TRBV7-9 with TRBJ1-1, with TRBD1 matching 8 bases. Germline V gives CDR1 SEHNR, CDR2 FQNEAQ (reference sequence). V was pared by 6 bases and J by 4 bases, with 10 bases of the junction left unmatched. The CDR3 loop spans 15 amino acids. Here the CDR3 reads CASRPQDREGTEAFF. CDR3 coding DNA: TGTGCCAGCAGACCACAGGACAGGGAAGGCACTGAAGCTTTCTTT.

The chain is built from TRBV28 and TRBJ1-5; D gene uncertain. Germline V CDR1 and CDR2: MDHEN, SYDVKM. V gave up 3 bases and J gave up 10 bases, with 16 bases separating them. This CDR3 contains 14 residues. Here the CDR3 reads CASSFLRPNLPQHF. The CDR3 DNA follows: TGTGCCAGCAGTTTCCTTAGACCCAATTTACCCCAGCATTTT.

This rearrangement joins TRBV28 to TRBJ2-3; D is possibly TRBD1 (6 bases). Trimming cost V 10 bases and J 2 bases, with 28 bases left between them. The length of the CDR3 is 18 residues. The V gene's germline CDR1 is MDHEN and CDR2 SYDVKM. The chain's CDR3 is CANSPSWGLGKNTDTQYF. CDR3 nucleotide sequence: TGTGCCAACAGCCCCTCCTGGGGGCTCGGAAAAAACACAGATACGCAGTATTTT.

The genes are TRBV4-1 and TRBJ2-5; 9 positions agree with TRBD2. There are 17 residues in the CDR3. With V trimmed by 0 bases and J by 5 bases, 10 bases remained unmatched. The germline gives CDR1 MGHRA, CDR2 YSYEKL. CDR3 loop: CASSQDRSASGKETQYF. The CDR3, as DNA: TGCGCCAGCAGCCAAGATCGGTCGGCTAGCGGGAAGGAGACCCAGTACTTC.